There are many counts of the clone carrying this TCR beta chain. This entry belongs to a study of human T cells and chemical hapten exposure. V lost 5 bases, J lost 5 bases, and 5 bases stayed unmatched. The CDR3 is 13 residues long. Germline CDR1 SEHNR, CDR2 FQNEAQ (reference sequence). Time point reported: patch test 1, 2 weeks after DPC sensitization. Treatment here: therapeutic diphenylcyclopropenone sensitization with weekly scalp DPC. The authors' total RNA extraction used unfractionated whole blood. TCRdb independently ran MiXCR on the RACE reads; one entry per CDR3 protein. The table records about 41,000 distinct CDR3 sequences, 3% to 4.5% of them present only once.

This chain connects TRBV7-9 to TRBJ2-5; 7 bases are a match to TRBD1. The sample here was whole blood, taken in connection with sensitization to the hapten diphenylcyclopropenone (DPC). This receptor was obtained from a man in his fifties or sixties with alopecia areata. Some clones in this sample may be carry-over from other donors' samples. CDR3 nucleotides: TGTGCCAGCAGCGTGACAGGGATGGAGACCCAGTACTTC. This sequence encodes CASSVTGMETQYF. The full variable domain, rest sourced from reference TRBV7-9 and TRBJ2-5, is DTGVSQNPRHKITKRGQNVTFRCDPISEHNRLYWYRQTLGQGPEFLTYFQNEAQLEKSRLLSDRFSAERPKGSFSTLEIQRTEQGDSAMYLCASSVTGMETQYFGPGTRLLVL.